The entry below describes one TCR beta chain. Sequencing used immunoSEQ multiplex PCR; TCRdb keeps in-frame clones, though not all of them. Of just under 80,000 clones listed, approximately 92% were seen once; the top ten hold under 1.3%. This record comes from a study of T cell changes during pregnancy in multiple sclerosis. Germline V CDR1 and CDR2: SNHLY, FYNNEI. The CDR3 loop spans 18 amino acids. V gave up 4 bases and J gave up 4 bases, with 22 bases separating them. Sequenced here: peripheral blood, sampled in the first trimester of pregnancy. V is TRBV2 and J is TRBJ2-2, with D maybe TRBD2 (10 bases). This TCR was recovered from a female donor with multiple sclerosis, enrolled in a pregnancy study. The CDR3 here is CASSGDRASGSPTGELFF. DNA of the CDR3: TGTGCCAGCAGTGGGGACAGGGCTAGCGGGAGTCCCACCGGGGAGCTGTTTTTT.